The 23 T cell receptor beta chains below were found in one sample sequenced in a study of beta chain features in type 1 diabetes. Expressed TCRB transcripts were sequenced after all isolated RNA was converted to cDNA. Only in-frame clones appear in the TCRdb table, and some are missing; sequencing was by immunoSEQ multiplex PCR. This table holds 850,000 to 900,000 clones, about 17% found once. The sequencing sample was made of naive CD4+ T cells from blood. The receptors here all came from a young woman in good health.

To note about this clone: This sample includes further DNA sequences coding for the same CDR3. The CDR3 bases are TGTGCCAGCAGCTTAGATCTGGGCTATGGCTACACCTTC. Translation gives CASSLDLGYGYTF. The V gene is TRBV11-2, the J gene TRBJ1-2; D is unclear. The CDR3 length is 13 residues. Between the trimmed V and J ends, which lost 0 bases and 4 bases, there was a span of 6 bases. Germline assignment: CDR1 SGHAT and CDR2 FQNNGV.

This chain connects TRBV9 to TRBJ2-2; 8 nucleotides agree with TRBD2. The junction had 15 bases not matched to a gene; V was cut back by 1 base and J by 4 bases. The CDR3 length is 19 residues. Germline CDR1 and CDR2: SGDLS and YYNGEE. The CDR3 reads CASSVTPGSGRAGTGELFF. CDR3 in DNA: TGTGCCAGCAGCGTAACTCCGGGGAGCGGGAGAGCGGGCACCGGGGAGCTGTTTTTT.

This clone was seen a few times. The J gene is TRBJ1-2, the V gene TRBV2; D is undetermined. CDR3 length: 13 residues. The germline V and J ends were trimmed by 4 bases and 7 bases, with 13 bases remaining between them. Germline V gene data show CDR1 as SNHLY and CDR2 as FYNNEI. The CDR3 DNA sequence: TGTGCCAGCAGTGTTGGTCAGGTCGGTGGCTACACCTTC. Amino acid sequence: CASSVGQVGGYTF.

The chain recombines TRBV29-1 with TRBJ2-7; D uncertain. V lost 1 base and J 6 bases, leaving 10 bases between the germline ends. The CDR3 has 12 amino acids. The V gene's germline CDR1 is SQVTM and CDR2 ANQGSEA. CDR3 sequence reads: CSVEANLSEQYF. The CDR3 coding sequence is TGCAGCGTTGAAGCCAACCTATCCGAGCAGTACTTC.

As regards this clone: The same CDR3 can be traced to other DNA sequences in this sample. The chain combines TRBV14 with TRBJ2-5, with D uncertain. This CDR3 has 12 residues. V dropped 1 base and J dropped 4 bases, with 4 bases sitting between them. Germline V gene sequence: CDR1 SGHDN, CDR2 FVKESK. CDR3 bases: TGTGCCAGCAGCCAAGCTCGAGAGACCCAGTACTTC. Protein product: CASSQARETQYF.

The chain combines TRBV11-2 with TRBJ2-1, with 10 bases that match TRBD2. The CDR3 is 15 amino acids. From germline, CDR1 is SGHAT and CDR2 FQNNGV. With 1 base clipped from V and 7 bases from J, the junction kept 4 bases outside the gene matches. CDR3 amino acids: CASSLGPSGSNEQFF. The CDR3 coding sequence is TGTGCCAGCAGCTTAGGCCCTAGCGGGAGTAATGAGCAGTTCTTC.

The chain employs TRBV7-9 and TRBJ2-5; D gene unclear. The V gene lost 3 bases and the J gene lost 1 base, with 9 bases spanning the gap. The CDR3 totals 14 residues. The germline gives CDR1 SEHNR, CDR2 FQNEAQ (reference sequence). The CDR3 here is CASSFTPGQETQYF. The CDR3 DNA sequence: TGTGCCAGCAGCTTTACTCCCGGCCAAGAGACCCAGTACTTC. The full variable domain, rest sourced from reference TRBV7-9 and TRBJ2-5, is DTGVSQNPRHKITKRGQNVTFRCDPISEHNRLYWYRQTLGQGPEFLTYFQNEAQLEKSRLLSDRFSAERPKGSFSTLEIQRTEQGDSAMYLCASSFTPGQETQYFGPGTRLLVL.

This clone was counted a few times. The CDR3 loop is CASSGGRPFTRLPSGNTIYF. The CDR3 nucleotides read TGTGCCAGCAGCGGAGGACGGCCCTTTACTCGATTACCCTCTGGAAACACCATATATTTT. The chain couples TRBV14 to TRBJ1-3; unclear D gene. Germline CDR1 SGHDN, CDR2 FVKESK. V dropped 5 bases and J dropped 0 bases, with 26 bases sitting between them. The CDR3 is made up of 20 amino acids.

This chain links TRBV18 with TRBJ2-2, with 8 positions matching TRBD1. V shed 6 bases and J 6 bases; nucleotides not matched to a gene: 9. Germline-derived CDR1 and CDR2 are KGHSH and LQKENI. This CDR3 region has 15 residues. The CDR3 sequence is CASSPGQGRSGELFF. CDR3 bases: TGTGCCAGCTCGCCAGGACAGGGTCGGTCCGGGGAGCTGTTTTTT.

As for this clone: The same CDR3 arises from other DNA sequences in this sample as well. The gene calls are TRBV28 and TRBJ2-2; D not certain. The germline V gene encodes CDR1 MDHEN and CDR2 SYDVKM. The CDR3 loop spans 15 amino acids. The V end lost 3 bases, the J end lost 0 bases, and 8 bases lay between the germline ends. The CDR3 reads CASSLGAANTGELFF. In nucleotides, the CDR3 is TGTGCCAGCAGTTTGGGTGCAGCGAACACCGGGGAGCTGTTTTTT.

This clone has a handful of counts. The same CDR3 arises from other DNA sequences in this sample as well. The chain has TRBV11-2 and TRBJ2-2; the D is unclear. The CDR3 is made up of 12 amino acids. V gave up 1 base and J gave up 6 bases, with 3 bases separating them. The germline gives CDR1 SGHAT, CDR2 FQNNGV. Written as DNA, the CDR3 is TGTGCCAGCAGCTTAGTCCCCGGGGAGCTGTTTTTT. It is translated as CASSLVPGELFF.

The chain recombines TRBV19 with TRBJ1-2; D may be TRBD1 (6 bases). CDR1 is LNHDA and CDR2 is SQIVND in the germline V gene (reference sequence). CDR3 length: 15 amino acids. Trimming cost V 6 bases and J 4 bases, with 18 bases left between them. The CDR3 bases are TGTGCCAGTAGCTTGGACAGCGTGGGACCCTATGGCTACACCTTC. Residues: CASSLDSVGPYGYTF.

On this clone itself: This same CDR3 is encoded by further DNA sequences in the sample. Here the CDR3 reads CASSKGLAGQETQYF. The CDR3 region has the DNA TGTGCCAGCAGCAAGGGACTAGCGGGACAAGAGACCCAGTACTTC. The chain uses TRBV5-4 and TRBJ2-5; 13 bases line up with TRBD2. The CDR3 is made up of 15 amino acids. Germline V gene lookup returns CDR1 SGHNT and CDR2 YYREEE (reference sequence). The junction had 2 bases not matched to a gene; V was cut back by 4 bases and J by 2 bases.

V gene TRBV7-3 combines with J gene TRBJ2-1, with 10 bases that match TRBD2. V lost 3 bases to trimming and J lost 2 bases; unmatched junction nucleotides: 7. Germline CDR1 and CDR2: SGHTA and FQGTGA. The CDR3 extends over 17 amino acids. The CDR3 region has the DNA TGTGCCAGCAGCTTTACTGTCAGCGGGAGGGCCTACAATGAGCAGTTCTTC. Its translation is CASSFTVSGRAYNEQFF.

This chain links TRBV6-5 with TRBJ2-7; D unresolved. Germline V gives CDR1 MNHEY, CDR2 SVGAGI. This CDR3 is 12 amino acids long. V lost 11 bases and J 4 bases, leaving 15 bases between the germline ends. The CDR3 loop is CAVWAPSYEQYF. The CDR3 region has the DNA TGTGCCGTCTGGGCCCCTAGTTACGAGCAGTACTTC.

The V call is TRBV28, the J call TRBJ1-2; 9 positions agree with TRBD1. CDR1 and CDR2 (germline): MDHEN, SYDVKM. The trim removed 2 bases at V and 1 base at J, leaving 8 bases unmatched. CDR3 length: 17 amino acids. CDR3 protein: CASSLVPGTGLNYGYTF. Here the CDR3 DNA reads TGTGCCAGCAGTTTAGTACCCGGGACAGGGCTTAACTATGGCTACACCTTC.

This clone appeared a few times. The chain recombines TRBV25-1 with TRBJ2-1; unclear D gene. The CDR3 sequence is 13 residues long. Germline V gene sequence: CDR1 MGHDK, CDR2 SYGVNS. V lost 1 base, J lost 7 bases, and 8 bases lay in between. The DNA for the CDR3 is TGTGCCAGCAGTGAATTTCACGGTAATGAGCAGTTCTTC. Translated, it gives CASSEFHGNEQFF.

This clone was found a few times. The V gene is TRBV4-2, the J gene TRBJ2-3, with TRBD2 matching 14 bases. Per the germline V gene, CDR1 is LGHNA and CDR2 is YNFKEQ. V lost 0 bases and J lost 5; bases outside the gene matches: 7. The CDR3 length is 18 residues. The CDR3 bases are TGTGCCAGCAGCCAAGATCCTGGACTAGCGGGAGGTAAAGATACGCAGTATTTT. This sequence encodes CASSQDPGLAGGKDTQYF.

This clone occurred a few times. The chain combines TRBV2 with TRBJ2-6; 7 bases are shared with TRBD1. The CDR3 contains 14 residues. Germline trimming cut 4 bases from V and 4 bases from J; bases unmatched to any gene: 1. Looked up from germline, CDR1 is SNHLY and CDR2 is FYNNEI. This CDR3 is CASSAGQGANVLTF. The CDR3 coding sequence is TGTGCCAGCAGTGCGGGACAGGGGGCCAACGTCCTGACTTTC.

The table lists this clone with a few counts. The V gene is TRBV6-5, the J gene TRBJ2-1; 10 bases agree with TRBD2. The V segment lost 8 bases and the J segment 6 bases; nucleotides outside the gene matches: 10. Germline CDR1 is MNHEY and CDR2 is SVGAGI. The CDR3 runs 15 residues. CDR3 in amino acids: CASQKREGLSNEQFF. CDR3 in DNA: TGTGCCAGCCAAAAGCGGGAGGGCCTCTCCAATGAGCAGTTCTTC.

This clone was seen more than once but under ten times. The chain joins TRBV19 to TRBJ2-4; 7 positions match TRBD1. Germline CDR1 reads LNHDA; CDR2 reads SQIVND (reference sequence). V was pared by 6 bases and J by 6 bases, with 8 bases of the junction left unmatched. The CDR3 extends over 14 amino acids. This CDR3 is CASSTQRGRNIQYF. CDR3 sequence (DNA): TGTGCCAGTAGCACCCAGAGGGGGCGAAACATTCAGTACTTC.

This clone was recorded a few times. The J gene is TRBJ1-5, the V gene TRBV6-5; D might be TRBD1 (5 bases). V lost 0 bases, J lost 4 bases, and 10 bases lay in between. In germline, CDR1 is MNHEY, CDR2 SVGAGI. This CDR3 contains 15 residues. CDR3 coding DNA: TGTGCCAGCAGTTACTCTCGGGGCCGTAATCAGCCCCAGCATTTT. Its translation: CASSYSRGRNQPQHF.

This clone was seen a few times. The rearrangement joins TRBV12-5 to TRBJ2-1; 9 positions agree with TRBD2. The V gene's germline CDR1 is LGHNT and CDR2 FRNRAP. The trim removed 0 bases at V and 1 base at J, leaving 7 bases unmatched. The CDR3 spans 18 residues. CDR3 in amino acids: CASGLVGASGMSYNEQFF. The CDR3 region has the DNA TGTGCTAGTGGTTTGGTCGGCGCTAGCGGGATGTCCTACAATGAGCAGTTCTTC.